This T cell receptor beta chain was found in a study of monozygotic twins with inflammatory bowel disease. Points from the study as a whole: Distinguishing T cell subtypes was not possible. Versus healthy twins, IBD patients showed fewer clonotypes shared with others, especially with disease activity.

Blood was drawn once per donor, and each sample measured 2.5 to 3 ml. TCRdb reprocessed the 5' RACE reads, with one entry per CDR3 protein and no DNA. With around 100,000 distinct CDR3 sequences in the sample, the ten largest clones hold around 1.9%. As regards this clonotype: Its antigen is unknown.

CDR3 length: 15 residues. CDR1 is MDHEN, CDR2 SYDVKM, per germline. This rearrangement joins TRBV28 to TRBJ2-7. The receptor comes from a human donor with ulcerative colitis or Crohn's disease, or a healthy co-twin of an affected twin (not recorded which). Sequences were obtained from blood. The CDR3 sequence is CASSFIGLSGYEQYF.